The 18 T cell receptor beta chains listed next were all sequenced from one sample in a study of regulatory T cells in long-lasting Graves disease. Described time point: persistent/refractory GD, antithyroid drugs over 5 years with positive TRAb. The TCR library was made from RNA extracted from PBMCs. With iRepertoire HTBI primers and Arm-PCR of CDR3 regions, TCR beta libraries were built. TCRdb redid the calling of the multiplex PCR reads with MiXCR, one entry per CDR3 protein. The repertoire holds 400,000 to 500,000 distinct CDR3 sequences, with 21% as singletons. Source: peripheral blood mononuclear cells (PBMCs), taken when the disease was refractory, from a patient treated with antithyroid drugs. These receptors were obtained from a female donor with Graves disease.

The chain is built from TRBV3-1 and TRBJ2-5; 7 nucleotides match TRBD2. This CDR3 contains 13 residues. Germline CDR1 is LGHDT and CDR2 is YNNKEL (reference sequence). Unmatched junction bases numbered 6, after V lost 4 bases and J lost 7 bases. CDR3 protein: CASSRGTKLTQYF. CDR3 nucleotide sequence: TGTGCCAGCAGCCGGGGGACTAAGCTGACCCAGTACTTC.

Worth noting for this clonotype: With a much larger clone just one base away, this may be a read error. The chain has TRBV6-5 and TRBJ2-2; the D gene could be TRBD1 or TRBD2 (5 bases each). From germline, CDR1 is MNHEY and CDR2 SVGAGI. The CDR3 consists of 16 residues. CDR3 sequence reads: CASSSHGAAGTGELSF. DNA for the CDR3: TGTGCCAGCAGTTCCCACGGGGCCGCTGGGACCGGGGAGCTGTCTTTT.

The chain combines TRBV4-1 with TRBJ2-6; unclear D gene. This CDR3 contains 17 residues. V was pared by 3 bases and J by 1 base, with 13 bases between. Germline V gene sequence: CDR1 MGHRA, CDR2 YSYEKL. CDR3: CASSQTPVESGANVLTF. The CDR3 DNA sequence: TGCGCCAGCAGCCAGACCCCCGTGGAATCTGGGGCCAACGTCCTGACTTTC.

V usage is TRBV19 and J usage is TRBJ2-7, with D possibly TRBD2 on 6 matching bases. CDR1 LNHDA and CDR2 SQIVND come from the germline V gene (reference sequence). V was trimmed by 5 bases and J by 5 bases, leaving 10 bases between them. The length of the CDR3 is 12 residues. CDR3 in amino acids: CASSAGTNEQYF. As DNA, the CDR3 is TGTGCCAGTAGTGCGGGGACCAACGAGCAGTACTTC.

The chain combines TRBV5-1 with TRBJ1-1; 7 bases are shared with TRBD1. This CDR3 comprises 13 residues. CDR1 and CDR2 (germline): SGHRS, YFSETQ. Germline trimming cut 4 bases from V and 6 bases from J; bases unmatched to any gene: 6. The CDR3 sequence: CASSRDRMAEAFF. For the CDR3, the DNA is TGCGCCAGCAGCCGGGACAGAATGGCTGAAGCTTTCTTT.

In its sample, this clonotype was seen many times. The CDR3 sequence is CASSLAGTSGRYQETQYF. The DNA of the CDR3 is TGTGCCAGCAGCTTGGCGGGGACTAGCGGGCGGTACCAAGAGACCCAGTACTTC. The chain couples TRBV5-6 to TRBJ2-5; the match to TRBD2 covers 12 bases. The CDR3 extends over 18 amino acids. V trimming: 0 bases; J trimming: 0 bases; junction bases outside the gene matches: 6. Germline CDR1 SGHDT, CDR2 YYEEEE.

Many counts were recorded for this clonotype. CDR3 protein: CASSLRAGRLAGELEQYF. In DNA, the CDR3 is TGTGCCAGCAGTTTAAGGGCAGGGAGACTAGCGGGAGAGCTCGAGCAGTACTTC. The chain uses TRBV28 and TRBJ2-7, with 12 positions matching TRBD2. Germline lookup yields CDR1 MDHEN and CDR2 SYDVKM. CDR3 length equals 18 residues. V was clipped by 2 bases and J by 6 bases; unmatched bases: 14. The full variable domain, its missing parts supplied by reference TRBV28 and TRBJ2-7, is DVKVTQSSRYLVKRTGEKVFLECVQDMDHENMFWYRQDPGLGLRLIYFSYDVKMKEKGDIPEGYSVSREKKERFSLILESASTNQTSMYLCASSLRAGRLAGELEQYFGPGTRLTVT.

This clonotype was detected ten times or more. The rearrangement joins TRBV12-3 or TRBV12-4 to TRBJ2-7; perhaps TRBD2 as D (6 bases). The V end was cut by 6 bases, the J end by 0 bases, with 18 bases between. This CDR3 is 16 amino acids long. Here the CDR3 DNA reads TGTGCCAGCAGCGCTCTCGGCGGGACGATCTCCTACGAGCAGTACTTC. It is translated as CASSALGGTISYEQYF.

As regards this clonotype: A much more abundant neighbour one base away suggests this may be a read error. This chain links TRBV12-3 or TRBV12-4 with TRBJ1-5; D is perhaps TRBD1 (5 bases). This CDR3 spans 14 amino acids. CDR3 DNA: TGTGCCGGCAGATCGGGGGGGAGCAATCAGCCCCAGCATTTT. Translated, it gives CAGRSGGSNQPQHF.

There are a few counts of this clonotype. The rearrangement joins TRBV28 to TRBJ2-3, with 10 bases fitting TRBD1. The CDR3 extends over 16 amino acids. Germline V gene sequence: CDR1 MDHEN, CDR2 SYDVKM. V dropped 4 bases and J dropped 2; count of bases not matched to a gene: 6. The CDR3 loop reads CASSSRDRGSTDTQYF. As DNA, the CDR3 is TGTGCCAGCAGTTCCCGGGACAGGGGTTCCACAGATACGCAGTATTTT.

This clonotype was recorded many times. This chain uses TRBV28 with TRBJ2-5; TRBD1 matches 8 bases. Germline V gives CDR1 MDHEN, CDR2 SYDVKM. The CDR3 sequence is 12 residues long. After removal of 6 bases from V and 7 bases from J, the junction contained 4 bases not matched to a gene. The DNA of the CDR3 is TGTGCCAGCAGCACGACAGGGGTGACCCAGTACTTC. Protein sequence: CASSTTGVTQYF. The full variable domain, its missing parts supplied by reference TRBV28 and TRBJ2-5, is DVKVTQSSRYLVKRTGEKVFLECVQDMDHENMFWYRQDPGLGLRLIYFSYDVKMKEKGDIPEGYSVSREKKERFSLILESASTNQTSMYLCASSTTGVTQYFGPGTRLLVL.

This clonotype was counted many times. The rearrangement joins TRBV12-3 or TRBV12-4 to TRBJ1-2; no firm D call. Trimming shortened V by 6 bases and J by 3 bases, and 11 bases separated the two germline ends. The CDR3 contains 13 residues. The CDR3 reads CASSPDSDYGYTF. CDR3 DNA: TGTGCCAGCAGCCCGGACTCTGACTATGGCTACACCTTC.

This clonotype has a count of ten or more. Here the CDR3 reads CASSSTGGWTEAFF. As DNA, the CDR3 is TGTGCCAGCAGTTCGACAGGGGGCTGGACTGAAGCTTTCTTT. V usage is TRBV12-3 or TRBV12-4 and J usage is TRBJ1-1, with TRBD1 matching over 10 bases. The length of the CDR3 is 14 residues. J gave up 5 bases and V 4 bases, and 4 bases lay outside the gene matches.

This clonotype was recorded at least ten times. This chain links TRBV3-1 with TRBJ2-7, with 9 nucleotides matching TRBD1. The CDR3 is 14 amino acids. V was pared by 4 bases and J by 5 bases, with 6 bases of the junction left unmatched. Germline V gene data show CDR1 as LGHDT and CDR2 as YNNKEL (reference sequence). The CDR3 DNA follows: TGTGCCAGCAGCCCCCGGGACAGGGCCCACGAGCAGTACTTC. Amino acids: CASSPRDRAHEQYF.

The rearrangement links TRBV19 to TRBJ1-1; 7 bases match TRBD1. The CDR3 is 12 amino acids. Germline V gene lookup returns CDR1 LNHDA and CDR2 SQIVND (reference sequence). V gave up 10 bases and J gave up 6 bases; unmatched junction bases: 8. The CDR3 region is CATTGESAEAFF. As DNA, the CDR3 is TGTGCCACTACAGGGGAATCGGCTGAAGCTTTCTTT. The variable domain in full, with the rest retrieved from reference TRBV19 and TRBJ1-1, is DGGITQSPKYLFRKEGQNVTLSCEQNLNHDAMYWYRQDPGQGLRLIYYSQIVNDFQKGDIAEGYSVSREKKESFPLTVTSAQKNPTAFYLCATTGESAEAFFGQGTRLTVV.

The table lists this clonotype with many counts. The J gene is TRBJ1-1, the V gene TRBV12-3 or TRBV12-4; D unresolved. This CDR3 spans 12 amino acids. Trimming cost V 3 bases and J 8 bases, with 10 bases left between them. CDR3: CASSFYRTEAFF. The DNA of the CDR3 is TGTGCCAGCAGTTTTTACAGAACCGAAGCTTTCTTT.

This clonotype was counted at least ten times. The chain carries TRBV2 and TRBJ2-7; 8 nucleotides match TRBD1. The CDR3 covers 15 residues. J lost 7 bases, V lost 6 bases, and 14 bases had no gene match. In germline, CDR1 is SNHLY, CDR2 FYNNEI. The CDR3 bases are TGTGCCAGCAGCTCGGGACAGGCAATGGTAGGAGAGCAGTACTTC. Translated: CASSSGQAMVGEQYF.

This clonotype was seen a handful of times. The chain combines TRBV7-2 with TRBJ2-7, with 10 bases that match TRBD1. The CDR3 length is 18 residues. V trimming: 3 bases; J trimming: 3 bases; junction bases outside the gene matches: 14. CDR1 and CDR2 (germline): SGHTA, FQGNSA. CDR3 loop: CASSLGQGIRAGLYEQYF. The CDR3 DNA sequence: TGTGCCAGCAGCTTGGGACAGGGGATCAGGGCGGGACTCTACGAGCAGTACTTC.